This is a list of T cell receptor beta chains from one sample in a study of human T cells and chemical hapten exposure. TCRdb passed the RACE reads through MiXCR, listing each CDR3 protein once. The sample consists of 95,000 to 100,000 distinct CDR3 sequences, under 14% of them appearing once. Source: whole blood, taken in connection with sensitization to the hapten diphenylcyclopropenone (DPC). Receptors originate from a woman in her sixties with alopecia areata. Some clones in this sample may be carry-over from other donors' samples. Each CDR3 is given with its conserved first and last residue. D genes are given only for firm matches. Only part of the rows carry a size: once, few, many, or a class if the clone is expanded.

D	J	size	V	length	DNA	CDR3
-	TRBJ2-5	many	TRBV10-3	14	TGTGCCAGGCATTTCGGGCCTCCCCAAGAGACCCAGTACTTC	CARHFGPPQETQYF
TRBD1	TRBJ2-5	-	TRBV7-9	14	TGTGCCAGCAGCGCACTGGACAGGGAAGAGACCCAGTACTTC	CASSALDREETQYF
-	TRBJ2-1	many	TRBV7-9	12	TGTGCCAGCAGTATTGATAACAATGAGCAGTTCTTC	CASSIDNNEQFF
TRBD1	TRBJ2-1	many	TRBV7-6	16	TGTGCCAGCAGCGAAATTCCGGGACAGGCCCACAATGAGCAGTTCTTC	CASSEIPGQAHNEQFF
-	TRBJ2-1	many	TRBV20-1	14	TGCAGTGCTAGGTATCGGAACTCCTACAATGAGCAGTTCTTC	CSARYRNSYNEQFF
TRBD2	TRBJ2-3	-	TRBV7-2	17	TGTGCCAGCAGCTTAGCGCTACTAGCGGGGGGCGCCGATACGCAGTATTTT	CASSLALLAGGADTQYF
-	TRBJ2-2	many	TRBV11-2	13	TGTGCCAGCAGCCCCAGAGACACCGGGGAGCTGTTTTTT	CASSPRDTGELFF
TRBD2	TRBJ2-2	-	TRBV25-1	16	TGTGCCAGCAGTGACTCGGGGGGGCGTATCACCGGGGAGCTGTTTTTT	CASSDSGGRITGELFF
TRBD1	TRBJ2-3	many	TRBV5-1	16	TGCGCCAGCAGCGAAATGGGACAGGGGCGCACAGATACGCAGTATTTT	CASSEMGQGRTDTQYF
-	TRBJ1-2	many	TRBV18	13	TGTGCCAGCTCACCGCAGAACAGGGATGGCTACACCTTC	CASSPQNRDGYTF
-	TRBJ1-1	many	TRBV7-9	16	TGTGCCAGCAGCTTAGACCACCCGACTCAGGGTCCTGAAGCTTTCTTT	CASSLDHPTQGPEAFF
-	TRBJ1-1	many	TRBV9	16	TGTGCCAGCAGCGTAGGGGGCCTCGGCGGGGACACTGAAGCTTTCTTT	CASSVGGLGGDTEAFF
-	TRBJ2-3	-	TRBV11-2	16	TGTGCCAGCCGGGGGCTACGGGGGCGACGCACAGATACGCAGTATTTT	CASRGLRGRRTDTQYF
-	TRBJ2-6	many	TRBV25-1	14	TGTGCCAGCGGGACAACAACGGGGGCCAACGTCCTGACTTTC	CASGTTTGANVLTF
-	TRBJ2-3	many	TRBV30	16	TGTGCCTGGAGTGTGGCGGACTCCGGCCGCACAGATACGCAGTATTTT	CAWSVADSGRTDTQYF
TRBD1	TRBJ2-4	few	TRBV5-8	18	TGTGCCAGCAGCTTGTTAGGCGACAGGGGGCTTTCCAAAAACATTCAGTACTTC	CASSLLGDRGLSKNIQYF
-	TRBJ2-1	-	TRBV6-5	16	TGTGCCAGCAGGCGAGCGTTTATGGGGCAATACAATGAGCAGTTCTTC	CASRRAFMGQYNEQFF
TRBD1	TRBJ2-1	-	TRBV13	13	TGTGCCAGCAGCCCCCGGACAGGCAGTGAGCAGTTCTTC	CASSPRTGSEQFF
-	TRBJ1-2	-	TRBV5-1	13	TGCGCCAGCAGACCCGACAGCACCTATGGCTACACCTTC	CASRPDSTYGYTF
-	TRBJ1-2	many	TRBV12-3/TRBV12-4	13	TGTGCCAGCAGTTCCCCCTTGAGGGACGGCTACACCTTC	CASSSPLRDGYTF
-	TRBJ2-2	-	TRBV10-3	13	TGTGCCATCAGTGGGGCTGCAACCGGGGAGCTGTTTTTT	CAISGAATGELFF
-	TRBJ2-1	few	TRBV7-9	12	TGTGCCAGCAGCTTAGGTTTTGGGGTGCGGTTCTTC	CASSLGFGVRFF
-	TRBJ1-2	-	TRBV10-3	16	TGTGCCATCAGTCCGGGGGGGATCGGACGAAACTATGGCTACACCTTC	CAISPGGIGRNYGYTF
TRBD1	TRBJ2-7	-	TRBV2	13	TGTGCCAGCAGCAGATCACAGGGGTACGAGCAGTACTTC	CASSRSQGYEQYF
-	TRBJ2-3	-	TRBV6-1	11	TGTGCCAGCAGTGGGACTTATACGCAGTATTTT	CASSGTYTQYF
TRBD1	TRBJ2-3	few	TRBV19	13	TGTGCCAGTAGTACCACAGGGGACGATACGCAGTATTTT	CASSTTGDDTQYF
TRBD2	TRBJ2-3	few	TRBV9	14	TGTGCCAGCAGCGTAGGGCGGGGGGTAGATACGCAGTATTTT	CASSVGRGVDTQYF
TRBD1	TRBJ1-5	many	TRBV10-3	15	TGTGCCATCAGTGAGCGAACAGGGGGCGATCAGCCCCAGCATTTT	CAISERTGGDQPQHF
-	TRBJ2-5	many	TRBV25-1	12	TGTGCCAGCAGTGGAAGGCGAGAGACCCAGTACTTC	CASSGRRETQYF
-	TRBJ2-2	-	TRBV12-3/TRBV12-4	12	TGTGCCAGCATTCGGGACGCCGGGGAGCTGTTTTTT	CASIRDAGELFF
TRBD1	TRBJ1-1	many	TRBV7-3	16	TGTGCCAGCAGCTTCCTGCGGACAGGGGGCTCTTTCGCGGTTTTCTTT	CASSFLRTGGSFAVFF
-	TRBJ1-3	many	TRBV21-1	17	TGTGCCAGCAGCAAAGGATACAGGGGGCGAACCGGAAACACCATATATTTT	CASSKGYRGRTGNTIYF
-	TRBJ1-2	-	TRBV30	13	TGTGCCTGGAGTCTCGGGGGTAACTATGGCTACACCTTC	CAWSLGGNYGYTF
-	TRBJ2-1	-	TRBV6-6	13	TGTGCCAGCAAGGGTAGCTCCTACAATGAGCAGTTCTTC	CASKGSSYNEQFF
-	TRBJ2-7	many	TRBV20-1	13	TGCAGTGCTAGAGGGACAAGGTGGTACGAGCAGTACTTC	CSARGTRWYEQYF
-	TRBJ2-2	few	TRBV3-1	13	TGTGCCAGCAGCCAGGTCTACACCGGGGAGCTGTTTTTT	CASSQVYTGELFF
-	TRBJ2-3	many	TRBV6-5	17	TGTGCCAGCAGCCGGGGGACCGGGACTTCAGGCATGGATACGCAGTATTTT	CASSRGTGTSGMDTQYF
-	TRBJ2-3	many	TRBV11-2	13	TGTGCCAGCAGCTTAATCCTCACAGATACGCAGTATTTT	CASSLILTDTQYF
TRBD1	TRBJ1-6	-	TRBV27	15	TGTGCCAGCAGTCTTAACAGGGGCGCTAATTCACCCCTCCACTTT	CASSLNRGANSPLHF
TRBD2	TRBJ2-2	many	TRBV7-8	17	TGTGCCAGCAGCTACCCGCTAGCGGGCGTTGACACCGGGGAGCTGTTTTTT	CASSYPLAGVDTGELFF
-	TRBJ2-5	-	TRBV7-6	14	TGTGCCAGCAGCTTCTTAGGTGCGCAAGAGACCCAGTACTTC	CASSFLGAQETQYF
-	TRBJ1-1	many	TRBV2	14	TGTGCCAGCCAACGCACGGAGGGGAACACTGAAGCTTTCTTT	CASQRTEGNTEAFF
TRBD1	TRBJ2-7	few	TRBV7-3	14	TGTGCCAGCAGCCCACGTCCAGGGGGCGTCGAGCAGTACTTC	CASSPRPGGVEQYF
-	TRBJ2-1	many	TRBV12-3/TRBV12-4	13	TGTGCCAGCAGTTTTACCCGGGGCCATGAGCAGTTCTTC	CASSFTRGHEQFF
-	TRBJ2-7	many	TRBV30	16	TGTGCCTGGAGTGGTACGGGAGACCTAGAAACCTACGAGCAGTACTTC	CAWSGTGDLETYEQYF
-	TRBJ1-1	-	TRBV12-3/TRBV12-4	10	TGTGCCAGCAGTTCCGGGGAAGCTTTCTTT	CASSSGEAFF
-	TRBJ1-5	many	TRBV6-5	23	TGTGCCAGCAGCCCACTCGTTCTTCTGAAAGGTGTATTTCCGCGAGATCCCCATCAGCCCCAGCATTTT	CASSPLVLLKGVFPRDPHQPQHF
-	TRBJ1-5	-	TRBV27	12	TGTGCAGCAGGGGTTTACAATCAGCCCCAGCATTTT	CAAGVYNQPQHF
TRBD2	TRBJ2-3	-	TRBV9	16	TGTGCCAGCAGCGTAGTTGGAGCGGGGAACACAGATACGCAGTATTTT	CASSVVGAGNTDTQYF
-	TRBJ1-1	many	TRBV10-3	14	TGTGCCATCAGCGAGAACACGCGGTTAACTGAAGCTTTCTTT	CAISENTRLTEAFF
-	TRBJ2-1	once	TRBV29-1	10	TGCAGCGCCCTTTACAATGAGCAGTTCTTC	CSALYNEQFF
TRBD2	TRBJ2-5	-	TRBV7-9	17	TGTGCCAGCAGCACACAGGCTAGCGGGAGGATCCAAGAGACCCAGTACTTC	CASSTQASGRIQETQYF